The following is a T cell receptor (beta chain) sequence with its context. Authors' data handling: Estimation of nucleated cell counts relied on the amplification of reference gene primers. The assay was immunoSEQ multiplex PCR, and TCRdb's table has in-frame clones only and misses some. For V, J and clone size, that table is used; D and trimming come from the DNA. The data hold 30,000 or so clones, with 80% to 90% observed a single time. This sample was taken from a study of blood T cell repertoires in COVID-19. Across the study: The origin of the acute and convalescent COVID-19 samples was the United States, Italy and Spain. The cDNA or gDNA used as material had been derived from T cells, B-cell-depleted T cells, or PBMCs.

Per the germline V gene, CDR1 is GTSNPN and CDR2 is SVGIG (reference sequence). V was trimmed by 0 bases and J by 8 bases, leaving 13 bases between them. The CDR3 has 13 residues. The sample comprised peripheral blood. The TCR comes from a human donor with active COVID-19. The donor label of this sample is uncertain. The V call is TRBV30, the J call TRBJ1-2; D unclear. Here the CDR3 DNA reads TGTGCCTGGAGTGTACTTTCCCGTAAAGGCTACACCTTC. It specifies CAWSVLSRKGYTF.